This TCR beta chain was sequenced for a study of CD8 T cells in Susac syndrome. The authors reverse transcribed about 0.5 to 1 ug RNA with random hexamers. Multiplex PCR with immunoSEQ amplified the TCR beta CDR3 across 54 Vbeta and 13 Jbeta. One entry per CDR3 protein, called by TCRdb with MiXCR from the immunoSEQ multiplex PCR reads. The data show some 170,000 distinct CDR3 sequences, just under 95% seen once. This CDR3 spans 14 amino acids. Trimming left V 0 bases short and J 6 bases short, with 11 bases between. The germline CDR1 and CDR2 sequences are MNHEY and SMNVEV (reference sequence). V usage is TRBV27 and J usage is TRBJ1-2; D gene uncertain. The clonotype was recovered from a human donor with Susac syndrome. Sequencing input: CD4+ T cells from PBMCs. In nucleotides, the CDR3 is TGTGCCAGCAGTTTATCTAGTTTTCGCGATGGCTACACCTTC. It yields the protein CASSLSSFRDGYTF.